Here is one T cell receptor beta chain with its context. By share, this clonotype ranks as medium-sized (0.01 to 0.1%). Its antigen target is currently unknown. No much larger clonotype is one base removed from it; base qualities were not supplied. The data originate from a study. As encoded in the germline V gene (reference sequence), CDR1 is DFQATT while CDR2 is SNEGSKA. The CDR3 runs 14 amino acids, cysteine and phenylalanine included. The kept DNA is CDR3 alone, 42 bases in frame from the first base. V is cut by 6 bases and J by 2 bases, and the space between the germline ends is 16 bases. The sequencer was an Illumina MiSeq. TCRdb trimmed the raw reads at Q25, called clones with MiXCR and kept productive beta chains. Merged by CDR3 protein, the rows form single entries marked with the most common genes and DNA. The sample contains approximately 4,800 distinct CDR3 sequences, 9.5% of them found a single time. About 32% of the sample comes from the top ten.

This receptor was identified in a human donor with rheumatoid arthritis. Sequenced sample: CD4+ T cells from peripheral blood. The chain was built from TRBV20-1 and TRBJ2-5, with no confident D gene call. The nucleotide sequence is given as TGCAGTGCCAGGCGTAGCAGCGCTCAAGAGACCCAGTACTTC. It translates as CSARRSSAQETQYF.